This T cell receptor (beta chain) came from a study of CD8 T cells in Susac syndrome. Negative magnetic isolation gave CD8+ and CD4+ cells; FACS enriched CD8+ TEMRA. This CDR3 is built from 15 residues. The germline CDR1 and CDR2 sequences are SGHRS and YFSETQ. Trimming left V 5 bases short and J 0 bases short, with 12 bases between. Random hexamers were used to reverse transcribe the RNA input (about 0.5 to 1 ug). The authors amplified TCR beta CDR3 across 54 Vbeta and 13 Jbeta using immunoSEQ multiplex PCR. Each CDR3 protein gets one entry after TCRdb re-called the immunoSEQ multiplex PCR reads with MiXCR. The sample consists of some 120,000 distinct CDR3 sequences, 92% of them appearing once.

This chain uses TRBV5-1 with TRBJ2-4; D is possibly TRBD1 (5 bases). The source material was CD4+ T cells from PBMCs. The origin of this receptor is a human donor in good health. CDR3 coding DNA: TGCGCCAGCAGTTCAGGGCAGCTAGCCAAAAACATTCAGTACTTC. Translating gives CASSSGQLAKNIQYF.